The 19 T cell receptor beta chains below were found in one sample sequenced in a study of T-cell reconstitution after alpha-beta-depleted transplantation in children. The library targeted TCRbeta and was prepared with unique molecular identifiers. TCRdb re-called the PCR reads through MiXCR, storing one row per CDR3 protein. The sample gives about 190,000 distinct CDR3 sequences, more than 6.5% of which show up once; around 3% is in the top ten. Material: PBMCs from the stem cell graft donor, obtained from the stem cell graft. These receptors came from a human donor who donated a stem cell graft to a child with Wiskott-Aldrich syndrome.

This clonotype was recorded at least ten times. The V and J genes are TRBV10-3 and TRBJ2-1; 12 bases match TRBD1. CDR1 is ENHRY and CDR2 is SYGVKD in the germline V gene. V lost 5 bases to trimming and J lost 10 bases; unmatched junction nucleotides: 9. The CDR3 loop spans 15 amino acids. The CDR3 reads CAISSEGQGAGEQFF. CDR3 nucleotides: TGTGCCATCAGTTCCGAGGGACAGGGGGCAGGGGAGCAGTTCTTC.

This clonotype has a handful of counts. V and J are TRBV11-3 and TRBJ1-1; no definite D call. Trimming stripped 0 bases from V and 4 bases from J, with 9 bases between. CDR1 is SGHNT and CDR2 is YENEEA in the germline V gene. CDR3 length: 14 amino acids. CDR3 sequence (DNA): TGTGCCAGCAGCTTAGATCTGGCGATCACTGAAGCTTTCTTT. Translated: CASSLDLAITEAFF. Variable domain in full (rest from reference TRBV11-3 and TRBJ1-1): EAGVVQSPRYKIIEKKQPVAFWCNPISGHNTLYWYLQNLGQGPELLIRYENEEAVDDSQLPKDRFSAERLKGVDSTLKIQPAELGDSAVYLCASSLDLAITEAFFGQGTRLTVV.

A word on this clonotype: This may stem from a read error, because a much larger clone lies one nucleotide away. V and J are TRBV24-1 and TRBJ2-1; maybe TRBD1 (5 bases). The CDR3 is made up of 12 amino acids. CDR1 and CDR2 from the germline V gene are KGHDR and SFDVKD. The CDR3 bases are TGTGCCACGGGGCGCTCCTACAATGTGCAGTTCTTC. Translation gives CATGRSYNVQFF.

The table lists this clonotype with a few counts. The chain is built from TRBV11-3 and TRBJ2-7, with unresolved D. CDR3 length: 15 residues. Germline V gene data show CDR1 as SGHNT and CDR2 as YENEEA. V dropped 3 bases and J dropped 5 bases, with 17 bases sitting between them. The DNA of the CDR3 is TGTGCCAGCAGCTTTGTACAGCCTTTAAATCACGAGCAGTACTTC. This encodes CASSFVQPLNHEQYF.

The chain uses TRBV12-3 or TRBV12-4 and TRBJ2-1; 12 nucleotides match TRBD1. V lost 6 bases, J lost 9 bases, and 9 bases stayed unmatched. This CDR3 is built from 15 residues. The CDR3 loop reads CASSLTGTGGSEQFF. The CDR3 DNA reads TGTGCCAGCAGCCTAACCGGGACAGGGGGCAGTGAGCAGTTCTTC.

The table lists this clonotype with many counts. The J gene is TRBJ2-1, the V gene TRBV20-1; D perhaps matches TRBD2 (6 bases). CDR3 length: 15 residues. The germline gives CDR1 DFQATT, CDR2 SNEGSKA (reference sequence). Trimming left V 2 bases short and J 1 base short, with 12 bases between. This CDR3 reads CSARYPGVSYNEQFF. The CDR3 nucleotides read TGCAGTGCTAGATATCCGGGAGTATCCTACAATGAGCAGTTCTTC.

At least ten counts were recorded for this clonotype. This chain joins TRBV28 and TRBJ1-6, with D possibly being TRBD1 (5 bases). The germline V gene has CDR1 MDHEN and CDR2 SYDVKM. This CDR3 is 14 amino acids long. Trimming pared 6 bases from V and 6 bases from J, leaving 12 bases between. For the CDR3, the DNA is TGTGCCAGCAGCCTCAGGGTTTCTAATTCACCCCTCCACTTT. Amino acids: CASSLRVSNSPLHF.

This clonotype was detected many times. The chain couples TRBV27 to TRBJ1-5; D is ambiguous. The germline V and J ends were trimmed by 0 bases and 0 bases, with 9 bases remaining between them. This CDR3 comprises 16 residues. CDR1 is MNHEY and CDR2 is SMNVEV in the germline V gene (reference sequence). The CDR3: CASSLSRAPSNQPQHF. The CDR3 region has the DNA TGTGCCAGCAGTTTATCGAGGGCACCTAGCAATCAGCCCCAGCATTTT.

This clonotype was counted many times. The J gene is TRBJ2-7, the V gene TRBV28, with 11 bases matching TRBD1. Trimming removed 4 bases from V and 5 bases from J; junction bases left unmatched: 7. CDR3 length: 15 residues. Germline values: CDR1 MDHEN, CDR2 SYDVKM. DNA for the CDR3: TGTGCCAGCAGTTCCTCGGGACAGGGGGACAACGAGCAGTACTTC. This codes for CASSSSGQGDNEQYF.

This clonotype was found many times. The rearrangement uses TRBV6-5 and TRBJ1-1; 9 nucleotides line up with TRBD1. Trimming took 6 bases from V and 1 from J; bases not matched to a gene: 15. The CDR3 is 18 amino acids. Germline-derived CDR1 and CDR2 are MNHEY and SVGAGI. For the CDR3, the DNA is TGTGCCAGCAGACCGCACGTGGGAGTGGGACAGGGGAACACTGAAGCTTTCTTT. Translated, it gives CASRPHVGVGQGNTEAFF.

The chain couples TRBV3-1 to TRBJ1-1, with TRBD1 as a possible D gene (5 bases). The CDR3 loop spans 15 amino acids. The V and J ends lost 4 bases and 1 base respectively, with 13 bases between them. Germline values: CDR1 LGHDT, CDR2 YNNKEL (reference sequence). CDR3 nucleotides: TGTGCCAGCAGCCCAAGGATCCAGGGGAACACTGAAGCTTTCTTT. The encoded protein is CASSPRIQGNTEAFF.

The table lists this clonotype with many counts. For the CDR3, the DNA is TGCAGTGCTAGGCTAGGGACACTTATCGAGCAGTACTTC. It translates to CSARLGTLIEQYF. The chain couples TRBV20-1 to TRBJ2-7; TRBD1 is a possible D gene (6 bases). Germline CDR1 DFQATT, CDR2 SNEGSKA (reference sequence). The CDR3 loop spans 13 amino acids. Trimming shortened V by 3 bases and J by 6 bases, and 15 bases separated the two germline ends.

This clonotype was detected ten times or more. The chain has TRBV5-1 and TRBJ1-2, with a possible D match to TRBD1 (6 bases). Germline CDR1 is SGHRS and CDR2 is YFSETQ. This CDR3 region has 13 residues. V was shortened by 7 bases and J by 7 bases, with 17 bases between the two germline ends. CDR3 nucleotide sequence: TGCGCCAGCTCCGTTGGGGGCGCGAGTGGCTACACCTTC. Its protein product is CASSVGGASGYTF.

This clonotype was found many times. This sequence joins TRBV20-1 and TRBJ1-4; weak D call: TRBD1 (6 bases). CDR1 and CDR2 (germline): DFQATT, SNEGSKA (reference sequence). Deletions cut 0 bases from V and 4 bases from J, with 12 bases between. The CDR3 has 15 amino acids. CDR3 in DNA: TGCAGTGCTAGAGACCTCAGACAGGATAATGAAAAACTGTTTTTT. Its translation: CSARDLRQDNEKLFF.

This clonotype was counted ten times or more. The rearrangement joins TRBV10-3 to TRBJ2-3, with a tentative D call TRBD1 (6 bases). V gave up 2 bases and J gave up 9 bases, with 12 bases separating them. CDR1 is ENHRY and CDR2 is SYGVKD in the germline V gene. This CDR3 region has 13 residues. The CDR3 is CAISEVQGNTQYF. The CDR3 DNA reads as TGTGCCATCAGTGAGGTTCAGGGGAACACGCAGTATTTT.

This rearrangement joins TRBV11-2 to TRBJ2-1, with D unclear. Per germline, CDR1 SGHAT and CDR2 FQNNGV. The CDR3 spans 15 residues. Trimming removed 1 base at V and 8 bases at J, with 15 bases between. The CDR3 nucleotides are TGTGCCAGCAGCTTAGGCCCACGGAGAAGGCATGAGCAGTTCTTC. Protein: CASSLGPRRRHEQFF.

This clonotype occurred many times. The chain uses TRBV20-1 and TRBJ2-3; tentatively, D is TRBD1 (6 bases). CDR1 and CDR2 (germline): DFQATT, SNEGSKA (reference sequence). V was shortened by 1 base and J by 1 base, with 9 bases between the two germline ends. This CDR3 is 14 amino acids long. CDR3 coding DNA: TGCAGTGCTAGAGGGAACAGGGGCACAGATACGCAGTATTTT. It yields the protein CSARGNRGTDTQYF.

This clonotype was recorded at least ten times. The rearrangement joins TRBV20-1 to TRBJ2-3, with D unclear. V was trimmed by 2 bases and J by 7 bases, leaving 13 bases between them. Germline CDR1 and CDR2: DFQATT and SNEGSKA (reference sequence). This CDR3 spans 13 amino acids. DNA of the CDR3: TGCAGTGCTAGATCCAGTTTGGAGAATACGCAGTATTTT. It translates to CSARSSLENTQYF.

The chain links TRBV7-2 to TRBJ1-3, with 12 bases that match TRBD1. The length of the CDR3 is 15 residues. The germline V gene has CDR1 SGHTA and CDR2 FQGNSA. The ends lost 3 bases at V and 7 bases at J; junction bases unmatched: 4. The CDR3 protein is CASSFRDRGRNTIYF. CDR3 coding DNA: TGTGCCAGCAGCTTCCGGGACAGGGGGCGGAACACCATATATTTT.